This T cell receptor beta chain was found in a study of CD8 T cells in Susac syndrome. From blood CD8+ and CD4+ T cells, the TCR beta chain was sequenced. The multiple sclerosis controls comprised treatment-naive patients whose relapsing-remitting disease was stable or active. The CD8+ and CD4+ T cells were negatively isolated, with the TEMRA cells enriched by FACS. Germline V lookup: CDR1 MNHEY, CDR2 SMNVEV (reference sequence). This CDR3 is built from 14 residues. After removal of 8 bases from V and 1 base from J, the junction contained 5 bases not matched to a gene. Random-hexamer reverse transcription was applied to about 0.45 to 1 ug RNA. The TCR beta CDR3 was amplified by immunoSEQ multiplex PCR across 54 Vbeta, 13 Jbeta. In TCRdb, the immunoSEQ multiplex PCR reads were re-called with MiXCR into one record per CDR3 protein. The sample includes some 450,000 distinct CDR3 sequences, 85% to 90% seen only once; the top ten take around 0.12%.

The receptor was isolated from a human donor with multiple sclerosis. The chain uses TRBV27 and TRBJ1-1, with TRBD1 identical over 9 bases. Specimen: CD8+ T cells from PBMCs. CDR3 DNA: TGTGCCAGCCGCTGGACAGGGGCGAACACTGAAGCTTTCTTT. Translating gives CASRWTGANTEAFF.